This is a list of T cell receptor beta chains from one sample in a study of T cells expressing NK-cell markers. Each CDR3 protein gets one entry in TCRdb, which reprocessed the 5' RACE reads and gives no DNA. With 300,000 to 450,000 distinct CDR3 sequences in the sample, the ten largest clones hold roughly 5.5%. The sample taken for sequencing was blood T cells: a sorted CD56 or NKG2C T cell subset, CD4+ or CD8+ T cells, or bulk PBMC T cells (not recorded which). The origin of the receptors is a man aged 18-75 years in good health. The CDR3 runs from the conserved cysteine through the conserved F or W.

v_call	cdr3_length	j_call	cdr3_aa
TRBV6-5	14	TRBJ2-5	CASSYGQSTETQYF
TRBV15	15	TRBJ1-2	CATSRWGTGGFGYTF
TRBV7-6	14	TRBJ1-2	CASSPGESNYGYTF
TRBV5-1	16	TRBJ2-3	CASSYPGDRGSNTQYF
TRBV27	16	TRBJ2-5	CASRALRDKQQETQYF
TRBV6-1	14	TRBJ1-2	CASRGYEGNYGYTF
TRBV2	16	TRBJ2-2	CASKGTSGVNTGELFF
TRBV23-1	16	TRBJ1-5	CASSQTRGLDNQPQHF
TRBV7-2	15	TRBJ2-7	CASSLEDRSSYEQYF
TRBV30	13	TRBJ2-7	CAWNEDMHYEQYF
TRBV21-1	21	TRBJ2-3	CASSKKVPGSECLSGTDTQYF
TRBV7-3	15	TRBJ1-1	CASSLIGGDVSEAFF
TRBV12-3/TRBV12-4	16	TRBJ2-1	CASSLRSAGSYNEQFF
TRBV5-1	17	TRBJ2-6	CASSHDRGEAGANVLTF
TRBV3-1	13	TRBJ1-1	CASSQVGGAGAFF
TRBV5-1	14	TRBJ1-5	CASSPGQGGQPQHF
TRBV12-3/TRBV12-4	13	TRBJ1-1	CAVLRQGGSEAFF